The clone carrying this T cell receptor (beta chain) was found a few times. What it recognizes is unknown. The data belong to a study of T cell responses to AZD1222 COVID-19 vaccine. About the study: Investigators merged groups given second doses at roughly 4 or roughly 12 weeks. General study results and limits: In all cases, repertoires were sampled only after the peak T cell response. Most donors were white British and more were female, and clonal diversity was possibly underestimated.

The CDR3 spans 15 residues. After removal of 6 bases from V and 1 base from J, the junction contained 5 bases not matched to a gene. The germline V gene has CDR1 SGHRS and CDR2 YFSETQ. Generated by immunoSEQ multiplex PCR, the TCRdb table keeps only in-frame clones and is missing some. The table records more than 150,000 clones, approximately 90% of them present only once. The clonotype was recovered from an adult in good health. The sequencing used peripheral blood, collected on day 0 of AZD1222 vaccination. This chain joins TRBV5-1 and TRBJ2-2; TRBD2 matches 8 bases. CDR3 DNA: TGCGCCAGCACCTCTAGCGGGCAGAACACCGGGGAGCTGTTTTTT. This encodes CASTSSGQNTGELFF.